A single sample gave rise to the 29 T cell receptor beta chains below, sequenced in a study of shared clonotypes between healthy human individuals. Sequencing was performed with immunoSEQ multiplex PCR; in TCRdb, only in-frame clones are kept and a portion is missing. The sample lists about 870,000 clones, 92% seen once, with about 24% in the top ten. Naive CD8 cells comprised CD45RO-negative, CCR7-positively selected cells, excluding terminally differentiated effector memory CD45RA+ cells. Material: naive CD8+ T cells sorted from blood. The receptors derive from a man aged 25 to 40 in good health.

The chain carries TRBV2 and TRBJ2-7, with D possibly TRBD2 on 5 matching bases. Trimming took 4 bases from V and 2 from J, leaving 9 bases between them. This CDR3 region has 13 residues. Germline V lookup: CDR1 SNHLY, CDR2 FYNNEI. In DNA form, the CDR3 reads TGTGCCAGCAGTGTCGGAGCGGCCTACGAGCAGTACTTC. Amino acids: CASSVGAAYEQYF.

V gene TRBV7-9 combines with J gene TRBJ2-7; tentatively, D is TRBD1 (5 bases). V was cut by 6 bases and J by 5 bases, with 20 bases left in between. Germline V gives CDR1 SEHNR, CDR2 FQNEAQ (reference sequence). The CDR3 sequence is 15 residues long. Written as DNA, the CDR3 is TGTGCCAGCAGTAGATCCCCACGGCAGGGCCACGAGCAGTACTTC. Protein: CASSRSPRQGHEQYF. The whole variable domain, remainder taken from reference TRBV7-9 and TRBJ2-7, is DTGVSQNPRHKITKRGQNVTFRCDPISEHNRLYWYRQTLGQGPEFLTYFQNEAQLEKSRLLSDRFSAERPKGSFSTLEIQRTEQGDSAMYLCASSRSPRQGHEQYFGPGTRLTVT.

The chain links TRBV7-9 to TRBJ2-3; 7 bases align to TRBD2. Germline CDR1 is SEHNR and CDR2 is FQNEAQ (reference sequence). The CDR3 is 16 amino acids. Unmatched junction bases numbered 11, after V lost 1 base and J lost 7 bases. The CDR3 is CASSLDGGRTSNTQYF. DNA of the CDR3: TGTGCCAGCAGCTTAGATGGCGGGAGAACCTCCAATACGCAGTATTTT.

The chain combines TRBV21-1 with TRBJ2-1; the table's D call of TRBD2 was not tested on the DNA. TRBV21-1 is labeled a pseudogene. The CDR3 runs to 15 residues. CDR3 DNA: TGTGCCAGCAGCTGGCGGCTAGCGGGAATCAATGAGCAGTTCTTC. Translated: CASSWRLAGINEQFF.

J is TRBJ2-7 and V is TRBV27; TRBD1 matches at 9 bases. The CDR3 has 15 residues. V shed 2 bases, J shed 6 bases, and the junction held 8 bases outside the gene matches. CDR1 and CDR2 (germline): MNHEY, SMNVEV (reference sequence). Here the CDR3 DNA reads TGTGCCAGCAGTTTAAAAGGACAGGGGTTCTTCGAGCAGTACTTC. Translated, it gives CASSLKGQGFFEQYF.

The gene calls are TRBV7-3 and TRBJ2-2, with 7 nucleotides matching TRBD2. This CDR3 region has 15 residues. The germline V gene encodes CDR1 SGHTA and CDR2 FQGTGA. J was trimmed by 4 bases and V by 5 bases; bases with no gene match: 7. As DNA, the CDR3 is TGTGCCAGCAGCCCCGCGGGGGTGTCCACCGGGGAGCTGTTTTTT. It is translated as CASSPAGVSTGELFF.

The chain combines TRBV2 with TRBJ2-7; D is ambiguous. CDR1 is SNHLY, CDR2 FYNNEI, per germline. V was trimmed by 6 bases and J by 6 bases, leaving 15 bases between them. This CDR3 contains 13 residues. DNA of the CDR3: TGTGCCAGCAGGAGTTCTGGGGAAACCGAGCAGTACTTC. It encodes CASRSSGETEQYF.

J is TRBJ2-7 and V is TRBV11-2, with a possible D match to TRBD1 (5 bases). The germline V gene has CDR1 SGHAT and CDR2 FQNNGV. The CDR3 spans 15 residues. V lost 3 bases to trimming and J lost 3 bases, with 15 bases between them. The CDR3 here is CASSLGRDRNYEQYF. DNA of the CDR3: TGTGCCAGCAGCTTGGGCCGAGACAGAAACTACGAGCAGTACTTC.

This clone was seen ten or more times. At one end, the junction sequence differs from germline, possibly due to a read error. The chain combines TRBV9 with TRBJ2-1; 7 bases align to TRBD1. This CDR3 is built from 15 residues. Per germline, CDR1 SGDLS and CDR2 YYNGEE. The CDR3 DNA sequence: TGTGCCAGCACCGTAGAGGGGGCGCCAGCCAATGAGCAGTTCTTC. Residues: CASTVEGAPANEQFF.

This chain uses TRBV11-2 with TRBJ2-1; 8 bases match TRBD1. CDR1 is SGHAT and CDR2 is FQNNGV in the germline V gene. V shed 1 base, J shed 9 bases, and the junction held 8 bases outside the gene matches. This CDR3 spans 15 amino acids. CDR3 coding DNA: TGTGCCAGCAGCTTAGTAGGGCAGGGGGCCGGTGAGCAGTTCTTC. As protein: CASSLVGQGAGEQFF.

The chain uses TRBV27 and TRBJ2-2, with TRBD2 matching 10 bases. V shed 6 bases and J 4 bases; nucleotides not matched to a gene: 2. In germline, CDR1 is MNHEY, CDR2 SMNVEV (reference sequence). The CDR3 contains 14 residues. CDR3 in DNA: TGTGCCAGCAGGCTAGCGGGAGTCACCGGGGAGCTGTTTTTT. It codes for CASRLAGVTGELFF.

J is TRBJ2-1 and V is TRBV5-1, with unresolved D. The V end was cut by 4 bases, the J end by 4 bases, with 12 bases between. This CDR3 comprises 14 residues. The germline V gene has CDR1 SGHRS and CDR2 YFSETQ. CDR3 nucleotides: TGCGCCAGCAGCACGTTTCTTGGGTACAATGAGCAGTTCTTC. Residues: CASSTFLGYNEQFF.

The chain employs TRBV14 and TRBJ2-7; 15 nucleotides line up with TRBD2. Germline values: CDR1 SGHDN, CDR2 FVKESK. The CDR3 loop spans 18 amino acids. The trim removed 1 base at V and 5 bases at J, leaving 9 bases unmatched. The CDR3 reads CASSQVLGLAGGKHEQYF. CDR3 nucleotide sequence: TGTGCCAGCAGCCAAGTTCTCGGACTAGCGGGAGGGAAACACGAGCAGTACTTC.

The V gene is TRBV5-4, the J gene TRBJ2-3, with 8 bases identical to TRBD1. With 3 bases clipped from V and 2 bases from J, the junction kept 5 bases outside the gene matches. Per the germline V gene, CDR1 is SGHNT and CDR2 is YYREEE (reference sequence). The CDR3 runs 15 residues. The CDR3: CASSSGQGSTDTQYF. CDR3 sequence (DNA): TGTGCCAGCAGCTCCGGACAGGGATCCACAGATACGCAGTATTTT.

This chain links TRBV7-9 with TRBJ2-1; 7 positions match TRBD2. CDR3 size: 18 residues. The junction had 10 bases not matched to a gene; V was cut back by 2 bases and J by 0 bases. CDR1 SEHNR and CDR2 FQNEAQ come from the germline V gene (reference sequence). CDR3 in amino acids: CASSLLGGIPSSYNEQFF. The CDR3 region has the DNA TGTGCCAGCAGCTTATTGGGGGGGATTCCAAGCTCCTACAATGAGCAGTTCTTC.

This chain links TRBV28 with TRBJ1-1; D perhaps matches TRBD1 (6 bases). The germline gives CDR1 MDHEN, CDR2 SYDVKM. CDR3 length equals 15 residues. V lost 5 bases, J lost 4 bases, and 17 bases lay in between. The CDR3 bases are TGTGCCAGCAGTAGACGACCAAGGGGGGGCACTGAAGCTTTCTTT. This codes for CASSRRPRGGTEAFF. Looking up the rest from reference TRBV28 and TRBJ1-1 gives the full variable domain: DVKVTQSSRYLVKRTGEKVFLECVQDMDHENMFWYRQDPGLGLRLIYFSYDVKMKEKGDIPEGYSVSREKKERFSLILESASTNQTSMYLCASSRRPRGGTEAFFGQGTRLTVV.

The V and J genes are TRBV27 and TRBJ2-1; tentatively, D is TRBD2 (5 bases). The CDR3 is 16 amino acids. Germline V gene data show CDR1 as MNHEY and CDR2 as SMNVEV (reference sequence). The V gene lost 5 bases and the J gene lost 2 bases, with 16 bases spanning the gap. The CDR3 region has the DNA TGTGCCAGCAGTCCGATTACTGGACTCACCTACAATGAGCAGTTCTTC. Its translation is CASSPITGLTYNEQFF.

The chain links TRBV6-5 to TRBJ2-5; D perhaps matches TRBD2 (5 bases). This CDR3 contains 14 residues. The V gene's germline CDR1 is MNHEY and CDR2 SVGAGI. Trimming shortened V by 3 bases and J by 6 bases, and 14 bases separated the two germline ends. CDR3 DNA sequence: TGTGCCAGCAGTTATGGGGATAGAGGGAAGACCCAGTACTTC. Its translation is CASSYGDRGKTQYF.

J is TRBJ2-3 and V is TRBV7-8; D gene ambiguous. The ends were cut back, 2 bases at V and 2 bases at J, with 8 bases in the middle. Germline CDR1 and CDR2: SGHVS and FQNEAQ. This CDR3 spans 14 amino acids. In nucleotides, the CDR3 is TGTGCCAGCAGCTTATCGGGTTTCACAGATACGCAGTATTTT. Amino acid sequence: CASSLSGFTDTQYF.

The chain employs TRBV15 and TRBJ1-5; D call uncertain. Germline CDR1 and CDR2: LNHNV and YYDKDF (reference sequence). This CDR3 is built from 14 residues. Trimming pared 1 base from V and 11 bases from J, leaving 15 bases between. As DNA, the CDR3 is TGTGCCACCAGCAGAGTCAACTTCATCCCAGCCCAGCATTTT. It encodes CATSRVNFIPAQHF.

CDR3 sequence: CASSGELAGRYNEQFF. The DNA for the CDR3 is TGTGCCAGTAGTGGCGAACTAGCGGGACGATACAATGAGCAGTTCTTC. The genes are TRBV19 and TRBJ2-1; 10 bases map to TRBD2. Looked up from germline, CDR1 is LNHDA and CDR2 is SQIVND (reference sequence). V shed 5 bases, J shed 4 bases, and the junction held 8 bases outside the gene matches. CDR3 length: 16 residues.

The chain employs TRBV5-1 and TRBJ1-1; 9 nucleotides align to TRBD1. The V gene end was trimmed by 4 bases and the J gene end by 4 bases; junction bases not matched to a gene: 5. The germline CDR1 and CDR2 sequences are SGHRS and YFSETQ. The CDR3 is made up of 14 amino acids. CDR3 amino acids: CASSAGQGITEAFF. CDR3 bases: TGCGCCAGCAGCGCTGGACAGGGGATCACTGAAGCTTTCTTT.

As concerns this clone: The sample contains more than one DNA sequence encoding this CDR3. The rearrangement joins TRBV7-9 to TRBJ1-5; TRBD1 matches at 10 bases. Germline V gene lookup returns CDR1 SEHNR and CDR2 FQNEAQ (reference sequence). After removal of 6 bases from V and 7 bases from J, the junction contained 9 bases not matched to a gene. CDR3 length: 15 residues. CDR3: CASSLAGTGAQPQHF. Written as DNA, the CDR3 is TGTGCCAGCAGTCTTGCCGGGACAGGGGCACAGCCCCAGCATTTT.

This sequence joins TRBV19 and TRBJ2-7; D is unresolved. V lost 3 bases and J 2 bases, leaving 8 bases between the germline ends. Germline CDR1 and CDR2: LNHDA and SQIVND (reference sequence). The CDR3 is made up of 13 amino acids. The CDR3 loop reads CASSMARAYEQYF. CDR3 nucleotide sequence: TGTGCCAGTAGTATGGCCAGAGCCTACGAGCAGTACTTC.

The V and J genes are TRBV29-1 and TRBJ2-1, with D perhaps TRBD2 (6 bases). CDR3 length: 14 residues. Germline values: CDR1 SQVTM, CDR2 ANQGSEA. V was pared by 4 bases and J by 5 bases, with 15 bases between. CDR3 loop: CSVVGAGGDNEQFF. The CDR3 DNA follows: TGCAGCGTTGTAGGAGCGGGCGGTGACAATGAGCAGTTCTTC.

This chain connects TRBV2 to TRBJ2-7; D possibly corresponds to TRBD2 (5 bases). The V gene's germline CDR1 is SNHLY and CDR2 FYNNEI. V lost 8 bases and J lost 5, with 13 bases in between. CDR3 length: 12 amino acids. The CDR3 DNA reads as TGTGCCAGCCGGTTGCGGGCTGACGAGCAGTACTTC. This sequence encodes CASRLRADEQYF. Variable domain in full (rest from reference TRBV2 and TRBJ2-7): EPEVTQTPSHQVTQMGQEVILRCVPISNHLYFYWYRQILGQKVEFLVSFYNNEISEKSEIFDDQFSVERPDGSNFTLKIRSTKLEDSAMYFCASRLRADEQYFGPGTRLTVT.

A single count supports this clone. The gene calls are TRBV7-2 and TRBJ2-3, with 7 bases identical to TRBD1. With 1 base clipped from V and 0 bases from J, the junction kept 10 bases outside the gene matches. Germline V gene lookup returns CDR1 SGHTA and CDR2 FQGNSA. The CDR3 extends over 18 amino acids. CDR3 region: CASSLEGTVIPSTDTQYF. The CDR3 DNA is TGTGCCAGCAGCTTAGAAGGGACAGTTATACCCAGCACAGATACGCAGTATTTT.

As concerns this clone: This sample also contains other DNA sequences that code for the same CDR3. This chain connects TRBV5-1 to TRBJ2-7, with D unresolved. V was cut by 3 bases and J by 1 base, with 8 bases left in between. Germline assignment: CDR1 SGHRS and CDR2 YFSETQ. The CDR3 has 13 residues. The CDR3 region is CASSSDASYEQYF. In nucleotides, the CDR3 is TGCGCCAGCAGCTCGGACGCGTCCTACGAGCAGTACTTC.

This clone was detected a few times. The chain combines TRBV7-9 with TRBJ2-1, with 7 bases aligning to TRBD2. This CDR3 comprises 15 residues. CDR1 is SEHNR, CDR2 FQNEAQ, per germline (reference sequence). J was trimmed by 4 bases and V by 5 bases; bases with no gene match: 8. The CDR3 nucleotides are TGTGCCAGCAGCGGGTGGAGAGCGGGATACAATGAGCAGTTCTTC. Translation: CASSGWRAGYNEQFF.